These 7 T cell receptor beta chains share one sample of origin, sequenced in a study of blood T cell repertoires in COVID-19. Sequenced by immunoSEQ multiplex PCR; TCRdb stores in-frame clones only, minus some. This sample carries about 42,000 clones, about 88% of them seen once, and the ten largest clones take around 2.3%. Source material: peripheral blood. The source of these receptors is a human donor in a cohort sampled during active COVID-19.

This sequence joins TRBV5-4 and TRBJ1-2; TRBD1 might be the D (5 bases). From germline, CDR1 is SGHNT and CDR2 YYREEE (reference sequence). V gave up 5 bases and J gave up 6 bases, with 23 bases separating them. The CDR3 covers 16 residues. The CDR3 DNA follows: TGTGCCAGCAGGAATATGGGAGGGCGCATGGACAATGGCTACACCTTC. As protein: CASRNMGGRMDNGYTF.

This clone appeared a few times. The sample contains more than one DNA sequence encoding this CDR3. The V gene is TRBV7-6, the J gene TRBJ1-6; 10 bases fit TRBD1. CDR1 and CDR2 from the germline V gene are SGHVS and FNYEAQ. V lost 4 bases to trimming and J lost 7 bases; unmatched junction nucleotides: 1. This CDR3 is built from 14 residues. CDR3 protein: CASSSDRGNSPLHF. Written as DNA, the CDR3 is TGTGCCAGCAGCTCGGACAGGGGGAATTCACCCCTCCACTTT.

The rearrangement uses TRBV10-3 and TRBJ1-2; the match to TRBD1 covers 8 bases. J lost 8 bases, V lost 3 bases, and 20 bases had no gene match. The CDR3 is made up of 18 amino acids. Per germline, CDR1 ENHRY and CDR2 SYGVKD. In DNA form, the CDR3 reads TGTGCCATCAGTGAAACGGACAGGGAAAGGCGTGGAGGAAAAGGCTACACCTTC. It yields the protein CAISETDRERRGGKGYTF.

This chain links TRBV19 with TRBJ2-7, with 10 bases that match TRBD1. The V gene's germline CDR1 is LNHDA and CDR2 SQIVND (reference sequence). The CDR3 has 16 amino acids. J was trimmed by 2 bases and V by 0 bases; bases with no gene match: 4. CDR3 bases: TGTGCCAGTAGTATAGAGGGACAGGGGTCGACCTACGAGCAGTACTTC. This translates into CASSIEGQGSTYEQYF.

The chain couples TRBV19 to TRBJ1-2; 7 bases map to TRBD1. Germline V CDR1 and CDR2: LNHDA, SQIVND (reference sequence). CDR3 length equals 13 residues. V lost 6 bases, J lost 3 bases, and 4 bases stayed unmatched. The CDR3: CASRGQGDYGYTF. The CDR3, as DNA: TGTGCCAGTAGGGGTCAGGGGGACTATGGCTACACCTTC.

This clone was seen a single time. V gene TRBV6-5 combines with J gene TRBJ2-4; D call uncertain. Trimming took 2 bases from V and 8 from J, leaving 4 bases between them. There are 11 residues in the CDR3. Germline values: CDR1 MNHEY, CDR2 SVGAGI. CDR3 residues: CASSYRDIQYF. CDR3 nucleotides: TGTGCCAGCAGTTACCGGGACATTCAGTACTTC.

The chain is built from TRBV23-1 and TRBJ1-5; D ambiguous. TRBV23-1 has ORF status, its function being uncertain. The CDR3 consists of 18 residues. V shed 5 bases and J shed 0 bases, with 20 bases lying between them. The CDR3 loop is CASSSRGTVVGSNQPQHF. The CDR3 DNA follows: TGCGCCAGCAGTTCGCGGGGAACGGTGGTTGGTAGCAATCAGCCCCAGCATTTT.